Presented here are 32 T cell receptor beta chains from one specimen sequenced in a study of cytomegalovirus exposure and HLA in healthy donors (dated 2017 in TCRdb). Library generation was performed with the immunoSEQ multiplex PCR assay. For the multiplex PCR, a mixture combining 60 forward primers for TCR Vbeta segments and 13 reverse primers for TCR Jbeta segments was used. Here the immuneACCESS table is served through TCRdb, limited to in-frame sequences with V and J called. Missing clones are a known gap in these copies; in checked studies unresolved V genes cover under half, and the rest lacks a known reason. The sample table shows about 120,000 clones, and 77% are seen once. Clones ranked in the top ten supply approximately 4.2% of the sample. The sample was PBMCs. These receptors were obtained from a male donor in good health and CMV-seropositive.

The chain is built from TRBV7-2 and TRBJ2-7; 9 bases match TRBD2. After removal of 8 bases from V and 7 bases from J, the junction contained 15 bases not matched to a gene. The germline CDR1 and CDR2 sequences are SGHTA and FQGNSA. This CDR3 spans 15 amino acids. CDR3 region: CASARVAGGFGEQYF. CDR3 coding DNA: TGTGCCAGCGCTCGGGTCGCGGGAGGGTTCGGAGAGCAGTACTTC.

This chain connects TRBV7-9 to TRBJ1-2, with TRBD1 as a possible D gene (6 bases). This CDR3 spans 15 amino acids. Germline V lookup: CDR1 SEHNR, CDR2 FQNEAQ (reference sequence). Between the trimmed V and J ends, which lost 1 base and 8 bases, there was a span of 17 bases. The CDR3 region has the DNA TGTGCCAGCAGCTTAGGCGGCAGGGGATTGGAGGGCTACACCTTC. Protein product: CASSLGGRGLEGYTF.

A single count supports this clone. The gene calls are TRBV28 and TRBJ1-1, with D possibly TRBD1 on 5 matching bases. This CDR3 region has 14 residues. Trimming cost V 5 bases and J 7 bases, with 17 bases left between them. Germline V gives CDR1 MDHEN, CDR2 SYDVKM. The CDR3 region has the DNA TGTGCCAGCAGTCTGACTAGGGCTGGGGGTGAAGCTTTCTTT. This codes for CASSLTRAGGEAFF.

The rearrangement joins TRBV27 to TRBJ2-1, with D maybe TRBD2 (6 bases). The ends were cut back, 4 bases at V and 3 bases at J, with 13 bases in the middle. Germline lookup yields CDR1 MNHEY and CDR2 SMNVEV (reference sequence). This CDR3 region has 15 residues. For the CDR3, the DNA is TGTGCCAGCAGTTCCGGGGGTATCGGCTACAATGAGCAGTTCTTC. Translated: CASSSGGIGYNEQFF.

V is TRBV5-5 and J is TRBJ2-6; D may be TRBD1 (6 bases). Germline CDR1 SGHKS, CDR2 YYEKEE (reference sequence). V gave up 2 bases and J gave up 0 bases, with 15 bases separating them. The CDR3 is 18 residues long. The CDR3 sequence is CASSFGPQGVSGANVLTF. The CDR3 nucleotides read TGTGCCAGCAGCTTCGGGCCACAGGGAGTCTCTGGGGCCAACGTCCTGACTTTC.

In its sample, this clone was seen once. The genes are TRBV2 and TRBJ2-7; D possibly corresponds to TRBD1 (5 bases). V was trimmed by 2 bases and J by 9 bases, leaving 11 bases between them. The CDR3 is 12 amino acids. CDR1 is SNHLY and CDR2 is FYNNEI in the germline V gene. CDR3: CASSEIQAPQYF. The CDR3 DNA follows: TGTGCCAGCAGTGAAATACAGGCTCCGCAGTACTTC.

This sequence joins TRBV28 and TRBJ1-1, with 9 bases matching TRBD1. CDR1 and CDR2 from the germline V gene are MDHEN and SYDVKM. CDR3 length equals 15 residues. The trim removed 2 bases at V and 5 bases at J, leaving 6 bases unmatched. The DNA of the CDR3 is TGTGCCAGCAGTTTAGTGACAGGGGGTGATACTGAAGCTTTCTTT. As protein: CASSLVTGGDTEAFF.

The rearrangement uses TRBV7-6 and TRBJ2-5; 7 bases line up with TRBD1. CDR1 and CDR2 from the germline V gene are SGHVS and FNYEAQ. V was clipped by 5 bases and J by 3 bases; unmatched bases: 3. CDR3 length: 13 residues. This CDR3 is CASSRDREETQYF. The CDR3 DNA sequence: TGTGCCAGCAGCAGGGACAGAGAAGAGACCCAGTACTTC.

The CDR3 DNA reads as TGTGCCAGCAGGAGGGACAGGGGATCCTATGGCTACACCTTC. As protein: CASRRDRGSYGYTF. J is TRBJ1-2 and V is TRBV6-1; 10 bases line up with TRBD1. CDR3 length: 14 residues. Losses at the gene ends were 6 bases for V and 4 bases for J; bases not matched to a gene: 5. Germline assignment: CDR1 MNHNS and CDR2 SASEGT.

The chain joins TRBV2 to TRBJ2-3; D perhaps matches TRBD2 (6 bases). Germline values: CDR1 SNHLY, CDR2 FYNNEI. V was pared by 8 bases and J by 2 bases, with 17 bases between. The CDR3 is made up of 15 amino acids. The CDR3 loop is CASGSYGGITDTQYF. The CDR3 DNA sequence: TGTGCCAGCGGCTCGTACGGGGGAATCACAGATACGCAGTATTTT.

This sequence joins TRBV2 and TRBJ2-1; 9 bases are a match to TRBD2. The CDR3 runs to 15 residues. Germline loops: CDR1 SNHLY, CDR2 FYNNEI. V lost 11 bases to trimming and J lost 5 bases; unmatched junction nucleotides: 13. The CDR3 sequence is CAQRKREAFDNEQFF. In DNA form, the CDR3 reads TGTGCCCAGAGGAAGCGGGAGGCGTTTGACAATGAGCAGTTCTTC.

This clone was counted a single time. The chain is built from TRBV5-4 and TRBJ2-5; 9 bases are shared with TRBD1. V lost 0 bases and J lost 2; bases outside the gene matches: 5. Germline CDR1 reads SGHNT; CDR2 reads YYREEE (reference sequence). CDR3 length equals 16 residues. DNA for the CDR3: TGTGCCAGCAGCTTGGGACAGGGGGTTTCACAAGAGACCCAGTACTTC. Its translation is CASSLGQGVSQETQYF.

The chain uses TRBV6-1 and TRBJ2-7, with D possibly being TRBD1 (5 bases). The length of the CDR3 is 13 residues. Germline CDR1 and CDR2: MNHNS and SASEGT. Trimming removed 4 bases at V and 3 bases at J, with 10 bases between. This chain's CDR3 is CASSATAIYEQYF. The CDR3 bases are TGTGCCAGCAGTGCGACAGCGATCTACGAGCAGTACTTC.

The V call is TRBV18, the J call TRBJ1-2; 8 bases agree with TRBD1. Looked up from germline, CDR1 is KGHSH and CDR2 is LQKENI. The V segment lost 6 bases and the J segment 4 bases; nucleotides outside the gene matches: 7. The CDR3 consists of 14 residues. CDR3 amino acids: CASSSGQGGYGYTF. DNA of the CDR3: TGTGCCAGCTCGTCTGGACAGGGCGGCTATGGCTACACCTTC.

The chain couples TRBV6-6 to TRBJ2-3; 7 bases line up with TRBD1. Germline V lookup: CDR1 MNHNY, CDR2 SVGAGI (reference sequence). The J segment lost 5 bases and the V segment lost 2 bases, leaving 4 bases of the junction unmatched. The CDR3 consists of 14 residues. As DNA, the CDR3 is TGTGCCAGCAGTTACAGACAGGGCGGAGATACGCAGTATTTT. Encoded protein: CASSYRQGGDTQYF.

The CDR3, as DNA: TGTGCCAGCAGTCCTAGCGGGCCAACCTACTACGAGCAGTACTTC. This encodes CASSPSGPTYYEQYF. The chain combines TRBV28 with TRBJ2-7; 8 bases fit TRBD2. Germline loops: CDR1 MDHEN, CDR2 SYDVKM. V gave up 5 bases and J gave up 3 bases; unmatched junction bases: 9. The CDR3 consists of 15 residues.

The chain links TRBV30 to TRBJ2-3; possibly TRBD1 for D (6 bases). Per the germline V gene, CDR1 is GTSNPN and CDR2 is SVGIG (reference sequence). V was pared by 4 bases and J by 3 bases, with 20 bases between. CDR3 size: 16 residues. The CDR3 DNA reads TGTGCCTGGACCTTGGGATCAGGGGTTTTTACAGATACGCAGTATTTT. It encodes CAWTLGSGVFTDTQYF.

The genes are TRBV28 and TRBJ2-2; no definite D call. V shed 7 bases and J shed 6 bases, with 9 bases lying between them. Germline CDR1 MDHEN, CDR2 SYDVKM. The CDR3 covers 12 residues. The CDR3 nucleotides read TGTGCCAGCAACCCCGCGTCCGGGGAGCTGTTTTTT. This sequence encodes CASNPASGELFF.

The rearrangement joins TRBV25-1 to TRBJ2-7; D remains ambiguous. V was shortened by 2 bases and J by 4 bases, with 6 bases between the two germline ends. CDR1 and CDR2 from the germline V gene are MGHDK and SYGVNS. The CDR3 has 12 residues. The CDR3 coding sequence is TGTGCCAGCAGTGAACAGGCGTACGAGCAGTACTTC. It encodes CASSEQAYEQYF.

This clone was counted between two and nine times. The chain has TRBV10-3 and TRBJ1-1, with D unresolved. The V and J ends lost 0 bases and 0 bases respectively, with 14 bases between them. The CDR3 is 17 residues long. The germline CDR1 and CDR2 sequences are ENHRY and SYGVKD. CDR3 nucleotides: TGTGCCATCAGTGAGTCGACGGCAGGCCCAATGAACACTGAAGCTTTCTTT. Translation gives CAISESTAGPMNTEAFF.

CDR3 nucleotides: TGTGCCAGCAGTGCTGATCAGGGGGAGTATTCACCCCTCCACTTT. Protein: CASSADQGEYSPLHF. This chain links TRBV6-1 with TRBJ1-6; 7 positions match TRBD1. This CDR3 is 15 amino acids long. Germline-derived CDR1 and CDR2 are MNHNS and SASEGT. The trim removed 4 bases at V and 8 bases at J, leaving 8 bases unmatched.

The chain carries TRBV4-1 and TRBJ2-2; D ambiguous. Germline-derived CDR1 and CDR2 are MGHRA and YSYEKL. The length of the CDR3 is 12 residues. V lost 7 bases, J lost 7 bases, and 10 bases lay in between. DNA for the CDR3: TGCGCCAGCACCCGCGGCTACGGGGAGCTGTTTTTT. It translates to CASTRGYGELFF.

The chain joins TRBV6-6 to TRBJ1-6; D call uncertain. The V and J ends lost 4 bases and 5 bases respectively, with 12 bases between them. CDR3 length: 15 amino acids. Germline CDR1 and CDR2: MNHNY and SVGAGI (reference sequence). CDR3 sequence reads: CASSSQATNNSPLHF. Written as DNA, the CDR3 is TGTGCCAGCAGTTCCCAGGCCACCAATAATTCACCCCTCCACTTT.

This chain links TRBV4-2 with TRBJ2-5; 8 nucleotides line up with TRBD2. The J call may not be correct, given that the DNA end is closer to TRBJ2-7. Per germline, CDR1 LGHNA and CDR2 YNFKEQ. CDR3 length equals 15 residues. DNA of the CDR3: TGTGCCAGCAGCTCAAGGACTAGCAGGTCGGGCGAGCAGTACTTC. It translates to CASSSRTSRSGEQYF.

This clone was seen more than once but under ten times. The CDR3 nucleotides read TGTGCCAGCAGTCGGGGGGACTATGGCTACACCTTC. This gives the protein CASSRGDYGYTF. The J gene is TRBJ1-2, the V gene TRBV7-9, with D perhaps TRBD1 (5 bases). There are 12 residues in the CDR3. V was clipped by 6 bases and J by 3 bases, with 8 bases between them. Germline values: CDR1 SEHNR, CDR2 FQNEAQ (reference sequence).

V and J are TRBV6-5 and TRBJ1-5, with a tentative D call TRBD1 (5 bases). CDR1 and CDR2 from the germline V gene are MNHEY and SVGAGI. V shed 6 bases and J shed 0 bases, with 9 bases lying between them. The CDR3 totals 14 residues. The chain's CDR3 is CASSQGFSNQPQHF. The CDR3 DNA reads as TGTGCCAGCAGCCAGGGTTTTAGCAATCAGCCCCAGCATTTT.

The rearrangement joins TRBV7-9 to TRBJ1-4; 10 bases line up with TRBD1. J gave up 8 bases and V 1 base, and 16 bases lay outside the gene matches. CDR1 is SEHNR, CDR2 FQNEAQ, per germline (reference sequence). This CDR3 is built from 19 residues. The CDR3 sequence is CASSLVGQGDSLLGEKLFF. The CDR3 DNA is TGTGCCAGCAGCTTAGTCGGACAGGGGGATTCCCTTCTTGGGGAAAAACTGTTTTTT.

CDR3 sequence (DNA): TGTGCCAGCAGCTGGGCAACCGGGGAGCTGTTTTTT. This codes for CASSWATGELFF. The genes are TRBV7-9 and TRBJ2-2, with D unclear. Germline V gives CDR1 SEHNR, CDR2 FQNEAQ (reference sequence). Trimming took 4 bases from V and 5 from J, leaving 5 bases between them. The length of the CDR3 is 12 residues.

This clone came up a few times. This rearrangement joins TRBV7-9 to TRBJ2-3, with D possibly being TRBD2 (7 bases). The germline gives CDR1 SEHNR, CDR2 FQNEAQ (reference sequence). CDR3 length: 16 amino acids. V was trimmed by 2 bases and J by 4 bases, leaving 16 bases between them. CDR3 in amino acids: CASSLIGGGNADTQYF. The DNA for the CDR3 is TGTGCCAGCAGCTTAATAGGGGGGGGCAACGCAGATACGCAGTATTTT.

The V call is TRBV6-6, the J call TRBJ2-3; D remains ambiguous. The CDR3 covers 12 residues. The V end was cut by 6 bases, the J end by 3 bases, with 7 bases between. Per germline, CDR1 MNHNY and CDR2 SVGAGI (reference sequence). The CDR3 sequence is CASSPFTDTQYF. CDR3 nucleotides: TGTGCCAGCAGCCCCTTTACAGATACGCAGTATTTT.

As for this clone: Sequence at one end of the junction differs from germline and may be a read error. The V gene is TRBV7-2, the J gene TRBJ2-7, with D possibly TRBD1 on 6 matching bases. The CDR3 has 13 residues. The V gene's germline CDR1 is SGHTA and CDR2 FQGNSA. The CDR3 region is CASSLGTRTAANF. CDR3 bases: TGTGCCAGCAGCTTAGGTACCCGGACAGCCGCCAACTTC.

This sequence joins TRBV7-2 and TRBJ2-5; 9 nucleotides line up with TRBD2. V lost 2 bases to trimming and J lost 2 bases; unmatched junction nucleotides: 6. In germline, CDR1 is SGHTA, CDR2 FQGNSA. The CDR3 is made up of 16 amino acids. The CDR3 protein is CASSLFIAGAQETQYF. The CDR3 DNA follows: TGTGCCAGCAGCTTATTTATAGCGGGGGCACAAGAGACCCAGTACTTC. The whole variable domain, remainder taken from reference TRBV7-2 and TRBJ2-5, is GAGVSQSPSNKVTEKGKDVELRCDPISGHTALYWYRQSLGQGLEFLIYFQGNSAPDKSGLPSDRFSAERTGGSVSTLTIQRTQQEDSAVYLCASSLFIAGAQETQYFGPGTRLLVL.